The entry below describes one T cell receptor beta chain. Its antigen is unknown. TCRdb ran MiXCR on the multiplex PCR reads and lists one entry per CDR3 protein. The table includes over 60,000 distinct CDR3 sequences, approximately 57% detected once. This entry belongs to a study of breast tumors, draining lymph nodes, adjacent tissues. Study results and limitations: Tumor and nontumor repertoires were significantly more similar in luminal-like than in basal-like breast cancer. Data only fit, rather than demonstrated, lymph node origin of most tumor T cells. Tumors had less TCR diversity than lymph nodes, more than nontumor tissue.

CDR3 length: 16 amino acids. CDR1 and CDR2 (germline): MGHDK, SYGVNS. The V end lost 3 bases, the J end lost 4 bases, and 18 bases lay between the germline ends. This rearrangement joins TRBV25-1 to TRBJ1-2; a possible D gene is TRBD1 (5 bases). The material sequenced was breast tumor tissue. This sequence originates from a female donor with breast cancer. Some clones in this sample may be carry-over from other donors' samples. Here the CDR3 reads CASSDSGWRGPYGYTF. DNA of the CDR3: TGTGCCAGCAGTGATTCAGGGTGGAGGGGACCCTATGGCTACACCTTC.